Presented here are 17 T cell receptor beta chains from one specimen sequenced in a study of blood T cell repertoires in COVID-19. Only in-frame clones appear in the TCRdb table, and some are missing; sequencing was by immunoSEQ multiplex PCR. The profile shows just over 150,000 clones, about 80% of them singletons. Sequencing was carried out using peripheral blood. The receptors derive from a middle-aged woman with COVID-19, enrolled during active disease.

This rearrangement joins TRBV6-5 to TRBJ1-4; D not resolved. The CDR3 sequence is 14 residues long. CDR1 is MNHEY, CDR2 SVGAGI, per germline. Trimming took 6 bases from V and 4 from J, leaving 12 bases between them. This CDR3 is CASRKAGFNEKLFF. The CDR3, as DNA: TGTGCCAGCAGGAAAGCGGGATTTAATGAAAAACTGTTTTTT.

The chain employs TRBV5-4 and TRBJ2-3; TRBD2 might be the D (5 bases). Germline V gene data show CDR1 as SGHNT and CDR2 as YYREEE (reference sequence). V was trimmed by 2 bases and J by 4 bases, leaving 14 bases between them. There are 15 residues in the CDR3. The CDR3 region has the DNA TGTGCCAGCAGCTTAGCGGCTCTCCGCCCAGATACGCAGTATTTT. Amino acids: CASSLAALRPDTQYF. Drawing the rest from reference TRBV5-4 and TRBJ2-3, the complete variable domain is ETGVTQSPTHLIKTRGQQVTLRCSSQSGHNTVSWYQQALGQGPQFIFQYYREEENGRGNFPPRFSGLQFPNYSSELNVNALELDDSALYLCASSLAALRPDTQYFGPGTRLTVL.

The rearrangement uses TRBV4-1 and TRBJ1-1, with D possibly being TRBD1 (6 bases). This CDR3 contains 16 residues. V shed 5 bases and J shed 0 bases, with 16 bases lying between them. The V gene's germline CDR1 is MGHRA and CDR2 YSYEKL. The CDR3 sequence: CASSWGPGALNTEAFF. The CDR3 DNA sequence: TGCGCCAGCAGCTGGGGGCCCGGGGCTCTGAACACTGAAGCTTTCTTT.

The chain combines TRBV27 with TRBJ1-1, with D tentatively TRBD1 (5 bases). CDR1 is MNHEY, CDR2 SMNVEV, per germline (reference sequence). V dropped 1 base and J dropped 4 bases, with 10 bases sitting between them. This CDR3 spans 14 amino acids. This chain's CDR3 is CASSLWGGPTEAFF. DNA of the CDR3: TGTGCCAGCAGTTTATGGGGGGGTCCCACTGAAGCTTTCTTT.

This chain joins TRBV6-4 and TRBJ2-1, with 9 bases lining up with TRBD2. There are 13 residues in the CDR3. Germline V lookup: CDR1 MRHNA, CDR2 SNTAGT. The V and J ends lost 2 bases and 13 bases, in that order; junction bases with no gene match: 6. CDR3 nucleotides: TGTGCCAGCAGTGACGGCCTAGCGGGAACACAGTTCTTC. The encoded protein is CASSDGLAGTQFF.

This clone was seen once. This chain joins TRBV28 and TRBJ2-7; TRBD1 aligns across 7 bases. Germline V gene data show CDR1 as MDHEN and CDR2 as SYDVKM. Germline trimming cut 10 bases from V and 5 bases from J; bases unmatched to any gene: 14. The CDR3 is 14 residues long. The CDR3 bases are TGTGCCACTACAAAGAGGAGACAGGGTCACGAGCAGTACTTC. Its translation is CATTKRRQGHEQYF. The whole variable domain, filled in from reference TRBV28 and TRBJ2-7, reads DVKVTQSSRYLVKRTGEKVFLECVQDMDHENMFWYRQDPGLGLRLIYFSYDVKMKEKGDIPEGYSVSREKKERFSLILESASTNQTSMYLCATTKRRQGHEQYFGPGTRLTVT.

The DNA of the CDR3 is TGTGCCAGCAGCACGGACAGGGTTGTGACTAATGAAAAACTGTTTTTT. Translating it yields CASSTDRVVTNEKLFF. The chain carries TRBV5-6 and TRBJ1-4, with 8 bases fitting TRBD1. The V and J ends lost 4 bases and 2 bases, in that order; junction bases with no gene match: 7. Germline values: CDR1 SGHDT, CDR2 YYEEEE. The CDR3 consists of 16 residues. The variable domain in full, with the rest retrieved from reference TRBV5-6 and TRBJ1-4, is DAGVTQSPTHLIKTRGQQVTLRCSPKSGHDTVSWYQQALGQGPQFIFQYYEEEERQRGNFPDRFSGHQFPNYSSELNVNALLLGDSALYLCASSTDRVVTNEKLFFGSGTQLSVL.

In its sample, this clone was seen once. The gene calls are TRBV7-2 and TRBJ1-5, with TRBD1 matching over 10 bases. This CDR3 is built from 15 residues. Germline V gene lookup returns CDR1 SGHTA and CDR2 FQGNSA. Trimming cost V 1 base and J 5 bases; bases outside gene matches: 2. Here the CDR3 reads CASSLDGQGDQPQHF. The CDR3 coding sequence is TGTGCCAGCAGCTTAGATGGACAGGGGGATCAGCCCCAGCATTTT.

The J gene is TRBJ1-5, the V gene TRBV24-1, with a possible D match to TRBD1 (6 bases). The CDR3 contains 16 residues. CDR1 is KGHDR and CDR2 is SFDVKD in the germline V gene. Trimming stripped 4 bases from V and 2 bases from J, with 14 bases between. CDR3 in amino acids: CATSDAGARGNQPQHF. The CDR3 DNA reads TGTGCCACCAGTGACGCGGGGGCGCGGGGCAATCAGCCCCAGCATTTT.

The chain uses TRBV5-4 and TRBJ1-1; D not resolved. Per the germline V gene, CDR1 is SGHNT and CDR2 is YYREEE (reference sequence). The V end lost 4 bases, the J end lost 1 base, and 8 bases lay between the germline ends. The CDR3 totals 13 residues. The CDR3 here is CASSLESNTEAFF. In nucleotides, the CDR3 is TGTGCCAGCAGCCTAGAATCGAACACTGAAGCTTTCTTT.

The chain couples TRBV5-1 to TRBJ2-1, with 12 bases aligning to TRBD2. The V and J ends lost 4 bases and 7 bases, in that order; junction bases with no gene match: 12. The germline V gene encodes CDR1 SGHRS and CDR2 YFSETQ. The length of the CDR3 is 17 residues. As DNA, the CDR3 is TGCGCCAGCAGCGCAGATCTAGCGGGAGGGCCTAGGAATGAGCAGTTCTTC. Its translation is CASSADLAGGPRNEQFF. Filled out from reference TRBV5-1 and TRBJ2-1, the complete variable domain reads KAGVTQTPRYLIKTRGQQVTLSCSPISGHRSVSWYQQTPGQGLQFLFEYFSETQRNKGNFPGRFSGRQFSNSRSEMNVSTLELGDSALYLCASSADLAGGPRNEQFFGPGTRLTVL.

The CDR3 spells CATSGERGTANYGYTF. The CDR3 bases are TGTGCCACCAGCGGGGAAAGGGGCACAGCAAACTATGGCTACACCTTC. V usage is TRBV15 and J usage is TRBJ1-2; D is perhaps TRBD1 (5 bases). This CDR3 comprises 16 residues. Between the trimmed V and J ends, which lost 5 bases and 2 bases, there was a span of 18 bases. Germline assignment: CDR1 LNHNV and CDR2 YYDKDF (reference sequence). The full variable domain, with the rest looked up from reference TRBV15 and TRBJ1-2, is DAMVIQNPRYQVTQFGKPVTLSCSQTLNHNVMYWYQQKSSQAPKLLFHYYDKDFNNEADTPDNFQSRRPNTSFCFLDIRSPGLGDTAMYLCATSGERGTANYGYTFGSGTRLTVV.

This clone appeared once. The chain joins TRBV5-6 to TRBJ2-3; TRBD2 matches 13 bases. Germline V gives CDR1 SGHDT, CDR2 YYEEEE. The J segment lost 2 bases and the V segment lost 3 bases, leaving 9 bases of the junction unmatched. The length of the CDR3 is 18 residues. CDR3 residues: CASSSWTSGSAPTDTQYF. The CDR3 DNA reads as TGTGCCAGCAGCTCATGGACTAGCGGGAGCGCTCCCACAGATACGCAGTATTTT.

This clone was counted a single time. The rearrangement joins TRBV20-1 to TRBJ2-7, with 11 bases matching TRBD2. Germline CDR1 DFQATT, CDR2 SNEGSKA (reference sequence). Trimming removed 3 bases from V and 8 bases from J; junction bases left unmatched: 6. This CDR3 contains 13 residues. In nucleotides, the CDR3 is TGCAGTGCTAGTCTAGCGGGAGGTCGGAAGCAGTACTTC. Translation gives CSASLAGGRKQYF.

V usage is TRBV5-1 and J usage is TRBJ1-2; 7 positions agree with TRBD1. The CDR3 spans 13 residues. Germline CDR1 is SGHRS and CDR2 is YFSETQ. V lost 4 bases to trimming and J lost 3 bases; unmatched junction nucleotides: 3. CDR3 nucleotides: TGCGCCAGCAGCGCCCAGGGGGACTATGGCTACACCTTC. This codes for CASSAQGDYGYTF.

This chain joins TRBV30 and TRBJ1-5; D is unresolved. Trimming shortened V by 3 bases and J by 3 bases, and 15 bases separated the two germline ends. The germline CDR1 and CDR2 sequences are GTSNPN and SVGIG (reference sequence). The CDR3 spans 15 residues. CDR3 region: CAWRHGRAFNQPQHF. CDR3 DNA: TGTGCCTGGAGGCACGGTAGAGCATTCAATCAGCCCCAGCATTTT.

This chain uses TRBV7-3 with TRBJ2-3; D might be TRBD2 (7 bases). The CDR3 spans 18 residues. The V end lost 1 base, the J end lost 5 bases, and 22 bases lay between the germline ends. CDR1 and CDR2 (germline): SGHTA, FQGTGA. The CDR3 sequence: CASSLRPLVGGGIDTQYF. DNA of the CDR3: TGTGCCAGCAGCTTAAGGCCCTTGGTGGGAGGGGGGATAGATACGCAGTATTTT.